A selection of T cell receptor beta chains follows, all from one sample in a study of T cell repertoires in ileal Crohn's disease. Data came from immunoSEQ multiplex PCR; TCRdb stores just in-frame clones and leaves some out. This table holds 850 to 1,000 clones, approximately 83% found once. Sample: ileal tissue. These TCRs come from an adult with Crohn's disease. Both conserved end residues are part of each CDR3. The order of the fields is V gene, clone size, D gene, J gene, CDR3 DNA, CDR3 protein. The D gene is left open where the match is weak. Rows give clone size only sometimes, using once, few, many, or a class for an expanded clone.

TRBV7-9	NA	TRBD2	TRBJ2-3	TGTGCCAGCAGCTTAAGCCTAGCGGGGGGAGATACGCAGTATTTT	CASSLSLAGGDTQYF
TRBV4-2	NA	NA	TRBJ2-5	TGTGCCAGCAGCCAAGCATCAACTAGTGAAGAGACCCAGTACTTC	CASSQASTSEETQYF
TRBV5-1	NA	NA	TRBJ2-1	TGCGCCAGCAGCTTGGCCGGGGATGAGCAGTTCTTC	CASSLAGDEQFF
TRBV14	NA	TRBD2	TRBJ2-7	TGTGCCAGCAGATCATCTAGCGGGAGCTCCTACGAGCAGTACTTC	CASRSSSGSSYEQYF
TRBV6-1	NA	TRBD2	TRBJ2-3	TGTGCCAGCAGTGAAGCGGTTAGCGGGAGACTTACAACTAGCACAGATACGCAGTATTTT	CASSEAVSGRLTTSTDTQYF
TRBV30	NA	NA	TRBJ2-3	TGTGCCTGGAGTCCGTCGCGGAGAGATACGCAGTATTTT	CAWSPSRRDTQYF
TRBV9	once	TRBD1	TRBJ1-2	TGTGCCAGCAGCGAGCCCCGGACAGGGGAGATCTATGACTACACCTTC	CASSEPRTGEIYDYTF
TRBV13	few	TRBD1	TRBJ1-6	TGTGCCAGCAGCTTCCGGGACAGCGATTCACCCCTCCACTTT	CASSFRDSDSPLHF
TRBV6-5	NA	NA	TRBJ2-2	TGTGCCAGCAGTTCCTTCAGGGCAGCGAACACCGGGGAGCTGTTTTTT	CASSSFRAANTGELFF
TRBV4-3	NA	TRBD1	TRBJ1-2	TGCGCCAGCAGCCAAACAGGGGGAGGGGTCGGCTACACCTTC	CASSQTGGGVGYTF
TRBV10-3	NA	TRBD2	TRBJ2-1	TGTGCCATCAGTGTGCCGGGACTACACAATGAGCAGTTCTTC	CAISVPGLHNEQFF
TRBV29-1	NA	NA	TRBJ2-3	TGCAGCGTTGGACAGAGCGAAAATACGCAGTATTTT	CSVGQSENTQYF
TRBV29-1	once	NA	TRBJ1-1	TGCAGCGTCGGTACGGGGACTGAAGCTTTCTTT	CSVGTGTEAFF
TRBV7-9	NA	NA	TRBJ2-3	TGTGCCAGCAGATCATTAGATACGCAGTATTTT	CASRSLDTQYF
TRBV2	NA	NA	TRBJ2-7	TGTGCCAGCAGTGTCGGGGGATACGAGCAGTACTTC	CASSVGGYEQYF
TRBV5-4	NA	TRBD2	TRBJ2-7	TGTGCCAGCAGCTTGGGCGGGGGGGTTTCCTACGAGCAGTACTTC	CASSLGGGVSYEQYF
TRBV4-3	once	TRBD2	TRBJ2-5	TGCGCCAGCAGCCAAGTTTTAGGAGCGGGGGGGGTGGAGACCCAGTACTTC	CASSQVLGAGGVETQYF
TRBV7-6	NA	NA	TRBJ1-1	TGTGCCAGCAGCCCGACCCACAGTCCTTCTGAAGCTTTCTTT	CASSPTHSPSEAFF
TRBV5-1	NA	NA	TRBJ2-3	TGCGCCAGCAGCTTGTATGGCTCCCTTCACACAGATACGCAGTATTTT	CASSLYGSLHTDTQYF
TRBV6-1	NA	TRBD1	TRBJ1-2	TGTGCCAGCAGAGCCCTAGGACAGGGCACCTTC	CASRALGQGTF
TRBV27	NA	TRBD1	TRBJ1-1	TGTGCCAGCAGCCCGGGACAGGGGCAAGCTTTCTTT	CASSPGQGQAFF
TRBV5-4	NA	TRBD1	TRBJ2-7	TGTGCCAGCAGCTTGGACAGGGGTAAACGCTACGAGCAGTACTTC	CASSLDRGKRYEQYF
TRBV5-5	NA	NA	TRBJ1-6	TGTGCCAGCAGCTTGGTTGTCAGTAATTCACCCCTCCACTTT	CASSLVVSNSPLHF
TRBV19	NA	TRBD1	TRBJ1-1	TGTGCCAGTAGGCGGACAGGTTTGAACACTGAAGCTTTCTTT	CASRRTGLNTEAFF
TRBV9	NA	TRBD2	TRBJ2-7	TGTGCCAGCAGCGGGACTAGCGGGGACTACGAGCAGTACTTC	CASSGTSGDYEQYF
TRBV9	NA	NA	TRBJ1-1	TGTGCCAGCAGCGTCTCTCTGAACACTGAAGCTTTCTTT	CASSVSLNTEAFF
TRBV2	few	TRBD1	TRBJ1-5	TGTGCCAGCAGTGAAGGGACAGGGCACCTGACGGGGGGTCAGCCCCAGCATTTT	CASSEGTGHLTGGQPQHF
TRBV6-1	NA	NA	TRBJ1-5	TGTGCCAGCAGTGGGACTGGGGGCAATCAGCCCCAGCATTTT	CASSGTGGNQPQHF
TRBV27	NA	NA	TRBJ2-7	TGTGCCAGCATTGTCAGGCACTACGAGCAGTACTTC	CASIVRHYEQYF
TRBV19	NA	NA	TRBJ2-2	TGTGCCAGTAGACGGGGGGCGGAAGGGGAGCTGTTTTTT	CASRRGAEGELFF
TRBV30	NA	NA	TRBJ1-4	TGTGCCTGGCAGGGATCTACAACTAATGAAAAACTGTTTTTT	CAWQGSTTNEKLFF
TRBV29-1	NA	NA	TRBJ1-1	TGCAGCGTCGGACTCAACCTGGGGACTGAAGCTTTCTTT	CSVGLNLGTEAFF
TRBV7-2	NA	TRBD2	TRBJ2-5	TGTGCCAGCAGCTTGCTTAGCGGGGGGGGAGAGACCCAGTACTTC	CASSLLSGGGETQYF
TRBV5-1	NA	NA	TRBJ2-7	TGCGCCAGCGGTTGGATGCAGGGTGCCGACGAGCAGTACTTC	CASGWMQGADEQYF
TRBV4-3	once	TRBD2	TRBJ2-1	TGCGCCAGCAGCCAAGAGGAAACTAGCGGATACAATGAGCAGTTCTTC	CASSQEETSGYNEQFF
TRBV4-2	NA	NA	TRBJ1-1	TGTGCCAGCAGCCAAGATCCAAGTCGTCGTCTGCGAGGGACTGAAGCTTTCTTT	CASSQDPSRRLRGTEAFF
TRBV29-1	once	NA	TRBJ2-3	TGCAGCGTTGAATACCGAGAGTATACGCAGTATTTT	CSVEYREYTQYF
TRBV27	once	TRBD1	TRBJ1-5	TGTGCCAAGAGGGTGACAGGGGTTTCATGTGGCAATCAGCCCCAGCATTTT	CAKRVTGVSCGNQPQHF
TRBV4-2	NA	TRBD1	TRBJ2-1	TGTGCCAGCAGCCAAGAGGCAGGGGGCGACTACAATGAGCAGTTCTTC	CASSQEAGGDYNEQFF
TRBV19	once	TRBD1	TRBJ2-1	TGTGCCAGTAGTACTGGACAGGGGGCTGGGAATGAGCAGTTCTTC	CASSTGQGAGNEQFF
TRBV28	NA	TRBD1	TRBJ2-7	TGTGCCAGCATCCCCACGCTCGGGGCAGGGGGAAACGAGCAGTACTTC	CASIPTLGAGGNEQYF
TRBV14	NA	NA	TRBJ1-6	TGTGCCACTTCTTGGACGGACAACTCACCCCTCCACTTT	CATSWTDNSPLHF
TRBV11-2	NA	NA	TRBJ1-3	TGTGCCAGCAGCTCAGGGTCCGGAAACACCATATATTTT	CASSSGSGNTIYF
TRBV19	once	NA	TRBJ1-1	TGTGCCAGTATGGGGGGGGGTAGCACTGAAGCTTTCTTT	CASMGGGSTEAFF
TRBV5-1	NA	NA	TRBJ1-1	TGCGCCAGCAGCTTGATCCGAATGAGACTCGTCTTT	CASSLIRMRLVF
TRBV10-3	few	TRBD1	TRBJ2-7	TGTGCCACCACCGGGACAGGGAACGAGCAGTACTTC	CATTGTGNEQYF
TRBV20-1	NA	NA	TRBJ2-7	TGCAGCGCGGGGACAGCCTACGAGCAGTACTTC	CSAGTAYEQYF